This T cell receptor beta chain was captured by sequencing in a study of T cell responses to AZD1222 COVID-19 vaccine. Study observations and caveats: Recipients of two AZD1222 doses showed rising Spike-specific TCR breadth and depth.

Clones were sequenced by immunoSEQ multiplex PCR, and TCRdb holds only the in-frame ones, with some missing. The sample lists some 170,000 clones; 70% to 90% were seen once. The germline V gene encodes CDR1 SGHKS and CDR2 YYEKEE (reference sequence). Trimming stripped 4 bases from V and 2 bases from J, with 9 bases between. The CDR3 length is 14 residues. A note on this clone: Its target is unknown.

Pooling was applied to second doses at about 4 or about 12 weeks. The source of this sequence is an adult who received the AZD1222 COVID-19 vaccine. The V gene is TRBV5-5, the J gene TRBJ1-4, with D hard to call. The sample was peripheral blood, taken 28 days after the second AZD1222 dose. CDR3: CASSLRTTNEKLFF. The DNA of the CDR3 is TGTGCCAGCAGCCTTCGTACGACTAATGAAAAACTGTTTTTT. The whole variable domain, remainder taken from reference TRBV5-5 and TRBJ1-4, is DAGVTQSPTHLIKTRGQQVTLRCSPISGHKSVSWYQQVLGQGPQFIFQYYEKEERGRGNFPDRFSARQFPNYSSELNVNALLLGDSALYLCASSLRTTNEKLFFGSGTQLSVL.